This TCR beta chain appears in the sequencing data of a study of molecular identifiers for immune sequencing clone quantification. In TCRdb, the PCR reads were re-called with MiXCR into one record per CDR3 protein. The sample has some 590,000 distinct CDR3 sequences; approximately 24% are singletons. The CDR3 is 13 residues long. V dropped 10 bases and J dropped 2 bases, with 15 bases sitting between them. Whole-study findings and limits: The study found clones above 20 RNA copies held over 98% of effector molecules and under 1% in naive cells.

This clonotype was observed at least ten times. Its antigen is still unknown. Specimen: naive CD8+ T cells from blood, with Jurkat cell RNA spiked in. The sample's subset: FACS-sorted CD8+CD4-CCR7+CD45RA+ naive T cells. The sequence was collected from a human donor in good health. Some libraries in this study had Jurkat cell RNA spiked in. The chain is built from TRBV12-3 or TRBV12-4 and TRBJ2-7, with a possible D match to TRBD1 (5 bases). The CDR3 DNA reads TGTGCCACCCAGGATGGGGCTACCTACGAGCAGTACTTC. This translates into CATQDGATYEQYF.